This T cell receptor beta chain was found in a study of shared clonotypes between healthy human individuals. Study-wide results and caveats: Blood alone was sampled, and tissue repertoires likely differ.

Germline V lookup: CDR1 MDHEN, CDR2 SYDVKM. V was pared by 4 bases and J by 0 bases, with 12 bases between. The CDR3 totals 15 residues. Naive CD8 cells lacked CD45RO and underwent positive selection for CCR7, leaving out terminally differentiated effector memory CD45RA+ cells. The deep-level immunoSEQ assay was used. Sorted-subset replicate PCRs used around 220 ng DNA, approximately 33,000 T cell genomes. The method was immunoSEQ multiplex PCR; TCRdb's version includes in-frame clones alone and lacks a portion of them. The table records some 630,000 clones, approximately 96% of them present only once. To note about this clone: What it binds is unknown.

The sequencing input was naive CD8+ T cells sorted from blood. The J gene is TRBJ1-1, the V gene TRBV28; D remains unclear. The receptor's source is a woman aged 25 to 39 in good health. The CDR3 is CASSSQKLMNTEAFF. CDR3 coding DNA: TGTGCCAGCAGTTCCCAAAAACTAATGAACACTGAAGCTTTCTTT.